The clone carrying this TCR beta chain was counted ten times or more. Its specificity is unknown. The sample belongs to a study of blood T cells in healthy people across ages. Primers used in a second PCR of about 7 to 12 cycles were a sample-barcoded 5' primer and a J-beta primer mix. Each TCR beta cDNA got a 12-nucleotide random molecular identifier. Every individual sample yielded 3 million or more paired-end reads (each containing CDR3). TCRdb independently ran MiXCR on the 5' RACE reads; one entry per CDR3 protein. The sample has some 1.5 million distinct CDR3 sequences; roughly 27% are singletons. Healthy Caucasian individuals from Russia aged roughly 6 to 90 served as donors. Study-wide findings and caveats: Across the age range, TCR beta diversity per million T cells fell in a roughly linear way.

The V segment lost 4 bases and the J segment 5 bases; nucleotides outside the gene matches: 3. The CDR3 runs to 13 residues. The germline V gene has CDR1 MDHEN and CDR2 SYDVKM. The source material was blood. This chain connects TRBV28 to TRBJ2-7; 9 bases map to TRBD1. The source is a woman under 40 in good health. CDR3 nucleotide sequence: TGTGCCAGCAGTTCGGGGACAGGGAACGAGCAGTACTTC. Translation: CASSSGTGNEQYF.